The next 27 T cell receptor beta chains were all read from a single sample in a study of cytomegalovirus exposure and HLA in healthy donors. PCR amplification relied on 60 Vbeta primers (plus 13 Jbeta primers). The data were produced by immunoSEQ multiplex PCR, yet TCRdb's version contains in-frame clones alone and is incomplete. The data show around 130,000 clones, more than 80% seen once. Sequences were obtained from PBMCs. These TCRs come from a man aged 35-49 years in good health and CMV-seronegative.

This sequence joins TRBV27 and TRBJ2-1, with D maybe TRBD1 (7 bases). This CDR3 has 17 amino acids. The V gene lost 7 bases and the J gene lost 7 bases, with 26 bases spanning the gap. From germline, CDR1 is MNHEY and CDR2 SMNVEV (reference sequence). CDR3 in DNA: TGTGCCAGCACCCCTAGGGGGCTAGCGATATCACTGAATGAGCAGTTCTTC. Its protein is CASTPRGLAISLNEQFF.

The V gene is TRBV10-3, the J gene TRBJ2-7, with 9 bases aligning to TRBD1. CDR3 size: 15 residues. Unmatched junction bases numbered 5, after V lost 4 bases and J lost 1 base. The germline CDR1 and CDR2 sequences are ENHRY and SYGVKD. Written as DNA, the CDR3 is TGTGCCATCAGTGGGGGACAGGGTAAATCCTACGAGCAGTACTTC. The encoded protein is CAISGGQGKSYEQYF.

J is TRBJ1-1 and V is TRBV9; D is perhaps TRBD1 (5 bases). The CDR3 totals 14 residues. V was shortened by 5 bases and J by 5 bases, with 16 bases between the two germline ends. Germline V lookup: CDR1 SGDLS, CDR2 YYNGEE. The CDR3 region is CASSPGHPETEAFF. The CDR3 nucleotides are TGTGCCAGCAGTCCAGGACATCCGGAAACTGAAGCTTTCTTT.

CDR3: CASSPSIFLAETYEQYF. CDR3 DNA sequence: TGTGCCAGTAGTCCGTCGATTTTCCTAGCGGAGACCTACGAGCAGTACTTC. This chain joins TRBV19 and TRBJ2-7; TRBD2 matches 7 bases. CDR1 is LNHDA and CDR2 is SQIVND in the germline V gene (reference sequence). The length of the CDR3 is 17 residues. V lost 5 bases, J lost 2 bases, and 15 bases stayed unmatched.

The V gene is TRBV6-1, the J gene TRBJ1-2; 9 bases fit TRBD1. The CDR3 totals 15 residues. Germline V gene lookup returns CDR1 MNHNS and CDR2 SASEGT. V lost 5 bases and J lost 6; bases outside the gene matches: 10. The CDR3 reads CASSPPGTGYNGYTF. CDR3 nucleotides: TGTGCCAGCAGTCCTCCCGGGACAGGGTATAATGGCTACACCTTC.

In its sample, this clone was seen once. V usage is TRBV2 and J usage is TRBJ2-5; the match to TRBD2 covers 7 bases. In germline, CDR1 is SNHLY, CDR2 FYNNEI. Trimming at V came to 7 bases and at J to 2 bases, leaving 7 bases not matched to a gene. CDR3 length: 14 residues. The CDR3 DNA sequence: TGTGCCAGCAAGGCGGGGGTACGACAAGAGACCCAGTACTTC. Protein: CASKAGVRQETQYF.

The chain joins TRBV7-9 to TRBJ2-7; 9 nucleotides agree with TRBD1. The CDR3 sequence is 15 residues long. V shed 0 bases, J shed 3 bases, and the junction held 3 bases outside the gene matches. Germline V gene data show CDR1 as SEHNR and CDR2 as FQNEAQ (reference sequence). CDR3 region: CASSLAGTGIYEQYF. CDR3 in DNA: TGTGCCAGCAGCTTAGCAGGGACAGGGATCTACGAGCAGTACTTC.

CDR3 amino acids: CSVDSPWQYF. The CDR3 DNA is TGCAGCGTTGATAGCCCGTGGCAGTATTTT. The chain couples TRBV29-1 to TRBJ2-3; D is unclear. The CDR3 contains 10 residues. Trimming shortened V by 3 bases and J by 11 bases, and 9 bases separated the two germline ends. Looked up from germline, CDR1 is SQVTM and CDR2 is ANQGSEA.

This sequence joins TRBV5-1 and TRBJ2-3; 10 bases agree with TRBD2. CDR3 length equals 15 residues. Germline CDR1 and CDR2: SGHRS and YFSETQ. V dropped 4 bases and J dropped 1; count of bases not matched to a gene: 3. The CDR3 reads CASSRGTSGTDTQYF. The CDR3 DNA reads as TGCGCCAGCAGCCGCGGGACTAGCGGCACAGATACGCAGTATTTT. The full variable domain, in which reference TRBV5-1 and TRBJ2-3 provide the parts outside the CDR3, is KAGVTQTPRYLIKTRGQQVTLSCSPISGHRSVSWYQQTPGQGLQFLFEYFSETQRNKGNFPGRFSGRQFSNSRSEMNVSTLELGDSALYLCASSRGTSGTDTQYFGPGTRLTVL.

The CDR3 here is CASSAGGSGAGELFF. The DNA of the CDR3 is TGTGCCAGCAGTGCCGGGGGATCGGGGGCCGGGGAGCTGTTTTTT. The rearrangement links TRBV6-1 to TRBJ2-2, with D possibly being TRBD2 (6 bases). Germline V CDR1 and CDR2: MNHNS, SASEGT. V was clipped by 4 bases and J by 6 bases, with 15 bases between them. This CDR3 contains 15 residues.

The chain uses TRBV5-6 and TRBJ2-7; D is unresolved. The V gene lost 0 bases and the J gene lost 3 bases, with 7 bases spanning the gap. This CDR3 region has 13 residues. CDR1 and CDR2 (germline): SGHDT, YYEEEE. DNA of the CDR3: TGTGCCAGCAGCTTGGGGCAGTACTACGAGCAGTACTTC. Translated: CASSLGQYYEQYF. The full variable domain, with the rest looked up from reference TRBV5-6 and TRBJ2-7, is DAGVTQSPTHLIKTRGQQVTLRCSPKSGHDTVSWYQQALGQGPQFIFQYYEEEERQRGNFPDRFSGHQFPNYSSELNVNALLLGDSALYLCASSLGQYYEQYFGPGTRLTVT.

This clone has only one observation. The chain carries TRBV5-4 and TRBJ2-1, with 8 positions matching TRBD2. Germline V gene sequence: CDR1 SGHNT, CDR2 YYREEE (reference sequence). Unmatched junction bases numbered 9, after V lost 4 bases and J lost 0 bases. CDR3 length equals 17 residues. The CDR3: CASSPSTGTSSYNEQFF. CDR3 DNA sequence: TGTGCCAGCAGCCCCTCCACGGGGACTAGCTCCTACAATGAGCAGTTCTTC.

This sequence joins TRBV15 and TRBJ2-5; tentatively, D is TRBD1 (6 bases). CDR3 length: 13 amino acids. CDR1 and CDR2 from the germline V gene are LNHNV and YYDKDF (reference sequence). With 3 bases removed from V and 4 bases from J, the gap between germline ends came to 9 bases. DNA of the CDR3: TGTGCCACCAGCAGGGACAGTGGAGAGACCCAGTACTTC. Translated, it gives CATSRDSGETQYF.

The chain carries TRBV10-3 and TRBJ2-3; maybe TRBD1 (6 bases). The CDR3 extends over 13 amino acids. Looked up from germline, CDR1 is ENHRY and CDR2 is SYGVKD. V lost 3 bases, J lost 10 bases, and 14 bases lay in between. The CDR3 protein is CAISEGQGQSQYF. The CDR3, as DNA: TGTGCCATCAGTGAAGGGCAGGGGCAATCGCAGTATTTT.

The chain has TRBV5-1 and TRBJ2-5; 7 nucleotides match TRBD1. The CDR3 runs to 15 residues. With 4 bases clipped from V and 2 bases from J, the junction kept 8 bases outside the gene matches. Germline assignment: CDR1 SGHRS and CDR2 YFSETQ. This chain's CDR3 is CASSVGQTFQETQYF. The CDR3 DNA is TGCGCCAGCAGCGTGGGACAGACATTTCAAGAGACCCAGTACTTC. Complete variable domain (other parts from reference TRBV5-1 and TRBJ2-5): KAGVTQTPRYLIKTRGQQVTLSCSPISGHRSVSWYQQTPGQGLQFLFEYFSETQRNKGNFPGRFSGRQFSNSRSEMNVSTLELGDSALYLCASSVGQTFQETQYFGPGTRLLVL.

J is TRBJ2-7 and V is TRBV19; no clear D. With 6 bases removed from V and 5 bases from J, the gap between germline ends came to 20 bases. CDR3 size: 15 residues. Germline V gene sequence: CDR1 LNHDA, CDR2 SQIVND (reference sequence). The CDR3 is CASSPLGTSSDEQYF. DNA of the CDR3: TGTGCCAGTAGCCCCCTAGGAACCAGTTCTGACGAGCAGTACTTC.

In DNA, the CDR3 is TGTGCCAGCAGCTTATATCCTAGCGGGAGGGGCACAGATACGCAGTATTTT. The encoded protein is CASSLYPSGRGTDTQYF. V is TRBV7-8 and J is TRBJ2-3; TRBD2 matches at 12 bases. Germline CDR1 and CDR2: SGHVS and FQNEAQ. The CDR3 runs 17 residues. V shed 2 bases and J 1 base; nucleotides not matched to a gene: 4.

The chain couples TRBV29-1 to TRBJ2-3; the match to TRBD2 covers 8 bases. This CDR3 comprises 13 residues. J gave up 6 bases and V 5 bases, and 7 bases lay outside the gene matches. CDR1 is SQVTM and CDR2 is ANQGSEA in the germline V gene. CDR3: CSVSGRARDTQYF. In nucleotides, the CDR3 is TGCAGCGTTTCCGGGAGGGCCAGGGATACGCAGTATTTT.

The chain recombines TRBV7-7 with TRBJ2-3, with a weak D call TRBD2 (5 bases). The CDR3 runs 15 residues. V was cut by 5 bases and J by 1 base, with 13 bases left in between. Per germline, CDR1 SSHAT and CDR2 FNYEAQ (reference sequence). The CDR3 DNA reads as TGTGCCAGCAGCCCAGGACTTGGAGGCACAGATACGCAGTATTTT. Protein product: CASSPGLGGTDTQYF.

This clone was seen only a few times. The rearrangement links TRBV6-6 to TRBJ2-1; 10 positions match TRBD2. The CDR3 extends over 15 amino acids. Per germline, CDR1 MNHNY and CDR2 SVGAGI (reference sequence). The J segment lost 9 bases and the V segment lost 6 bases, leaving 11 bases of the junction unmatched. The CDR3 is CASRPPSGGGSEQFF. The CDR3 DNA sequence: TGTGCCAGCAGGCCCCCCAGCGGGGGGGGTAGTGAGCAGTTCTTC.

A note on this clone: Additional DNA sequences in this sample encode the identical CDR3. The J gene is TRBJ2-7, the V gene TRBV28; 7 bases are shared with TRBD1. With 7 bases clipped from V and 1 base from J, the junction kept 4 bases outside the gene matches. Looked up from germline, CDR1 is MDHEN and CDR2 is SYDVKM. The CDR3 contains 13 residues. CDR3 region: CASTPGQSYEQYF. CDR3 DNA sequence: TGTGCCAGCACCCCGGGACAGTCCTACGAGCAGTACTTC.

A word on this clone: This CDR3 fails to terminate in the conserved phenylalanine or tryptophan, so it likely reflects a read error. V is TRBV18 and J is TRBJ1-4; possible D gene TRBD1, 5 bases. Germline V gene sequence: CDR1 KGHSH, CDR2 LQKENI. The CDR3 totals 15 residues. V was clipped by 6 bases and J by 3 bases, with 14 bases between them. Here the CDR3 DNA reads TGTGCCAGCTCGGCCGGACAACTTGCTAATGAAAAACTGTTTGTT. Protein product: CASSAGQLANEKLFV.

The genes are TRBV25-1 and TRBJ1-2, with 10 bases matching TRBD1. Trimming cost V 4 bases and J 1 base; bases outside gene matches: 12. Germline V gene sequence: CDR1 MGHDK, CDR2 SYGVNS. The CDR3 loop spans 18 amino acids. The CDR3, as DNA: TGTGCCAGCAGTGGGTCGGGACAGGGGCTTACTTTTAACTATGGCTACACCTTC. Its protein product is CASSGSGQGLTFNYGYTF.

This chain connects TRBV5-1 to TRBJ2-7; D not certain. The CDR3 covers 15 residues. Germline lookup yields CDR1 SGHRS and CDR2 YFSETQ. The V gene lost 1 base and the J gene lost 0 bases, with 11 bases spanning the gap. DNA of the CDR3: TGCGCCAGCAGCTTGACCTCCGGAGACTCCTACGAGCAGTACTTC. It encodes CASSLTSGDSYEQYF.

The chain has TRBV6-5 and TRBJ1-5; D remains ambiguous. The CDR3 sequence is 13 residues long. Germline V gene sequence: CDR1 MNHEY, CDR2 SVGAGI. Trimming shortened V by 6 bases and J by 1 base, and 7 bases separated the two germline ends. The CDR3 DNA reads TGTGCCAGCAGCCCCCGGAGCAATCAGCCCCAGCATTTT. It is translated as CASSPRSNQPQHF.

CDR3 sequence: CAISNGTGRVDTQYF. DNA of the CDR3: TGTGCCATCAGTAACGGGACAGGGAGAGTAGATACGCAGTATTTT. The gene calls are TRBV10-3 and TRBJ2-3; the match to TRBD1 covers 9 bases. CDR3 size: 15 residues. Germline V CDR1 and CDR2: ENHRY, SYGVKD. V gave up 5 bases and J gave up 5 bases; unmatched junction bases: 8.

Here the CDR3 reads CASSYYAGSTYEQYF. The CDR3 bases are TGTGCCAGCAGTTACTACGCGGGGTCTACCTACGAGCAGTACTTC. This chain uses TRBV6-5 with TRBJ2-7, with D perhaps matching TRBD2 (6 bases). CDR3 length: 15 residues. Germline-derived CDR1 and CDR2 are MNHEY and SVGAGI. Trimming left V 1 base short and J 2 bases short, with 12 bases between.